The 15 T cell receptor beta chains presented below share a single source sample, sequenced in a study of CD8 T cells in ankylosing spondylitis. Study-level points and caveats: A TCR beta motif of 8 or 9 highly homologous variants appeared characteristic of ankylosing spondylitis blood.

TCRdb processed the 5' RACE reads anew with MiXCR; each CDR3 protein has one entry. The sample consists of about 510,000 distinct CDR3 sequences, over 4% of them appearing once. The antigens these receptors bind are not known. Sequencing input: blood, either unsorted or a sorted T cell fraction (not recorded which). Source of these receptors: a male donor with ankylosing spondylitis.

The chain has TRBV27 and TRBJ1-1; 7 bases are shared with TRBD1. V lost 6 bases and J lost 0; bases outside the gene matches: 4. This CDR3 comprises 14 residues. CDR1 is MNHEY and CDR2 is SMNVEV in the germline V gene (reference sequence). DNA of the CDR3: TGTGCCAGCAGGAAGACAGGGATGAACACTGAAGCTTTCTTT. The encoded protein is CASRKTGMNTEAFF.

Many counts were recorded for this clonotype. The chain carries TRBV6-2 or TRBV6-3 and TRBJ1-5; D might be TRBD1 (5 bases). Germline V gene lookup returns CDR1 MNHEY and CDR2 SVGEGT. CDR3 length: 14 amino acids. Deletions cut 2 bases from V and 6 bases from J, with 11 bases between. The CDR3 DNA follows: TGTGCCAGCAGTTACAGCAGGGTCTCTCAGCCCCAGCATTTT. Protein: CASSYSRVSQPQHF.

This clonotype was found many times. V and J are TRBV10-1 and TRBJ2-5; a possible D gene is TRBD2 (5 bases). Trimming took off 7 bases at V and 5 bases at J, with 26 bases between the two ends. Germline V CDR1 and CDR2: WNHNN, SYGVQD (reference sequence). This CDR3 spans 17 amino acids. This CDR3 is CASKQLTSGGPTETQYF. The CDR3 DNA is TGCGCCAGCAAGCAACTTACTAGTGGCGGTCCAACGGAGACCCAGTACTTC.

This clonotype came up a few times. The V gene is TRBV7-9, the J gene TRBJ2-1; D gene uncertain. From germline, CDR1 is SEHNR and CDR2 FQNEAQ (reference sequence). Trimming removed 5 bases at V and 5 bases at J, with 13 bases between. CDR3 length equals 14 residues. The CDR3 protein is CASSVTQRNNEQFF. The CDR3 DNA is TGTGCCAGCAGCGTCACCCAGAGGAACAATGAGCAGTTCTTC.

This clonotype was counted ten times or more. This chain links TRBV5-1 with TRBJ1-1, with D maybe TRBD1 (6 bases). CDR1 is SGHRS and CDR2 is YFSETQ in the germline V gene. The CDR3 runs to 15 residues. Between the trimmed V and J ends, which lost 4 bases and 1 base, there was a span of 14 bases. CDR3 region: CASSPYTGKNTEAFF. Here the CDR3 DNA reads TGCGCCAGCAGCCCGTATACAGGGAAGAACACTGAAGCTTTCTTT.

There are many counts of this clonotype. This chain uses TRBV7-8 with TRBJ2-2; D is uncertain. Germline CDR1 reads SGHVS; CDR2 reads FQNEAQ. The CDR3 covers 16 residues. V lost 2 bases and J 0 bases, leaving 10 bases between the germline ends. CDR3 nucleotide sequence: TGTGCCAGCAGCTTAATCAGGACGCCGAACACCGGGGAGCTGTTTTTT. Its translation: CASSLIRTPNTGELFF.

In its sample, this clonotype was seen many times. The gene calls are TRBV11-2 and TRBJ2-4; 8 nucleotides agree with TRBD1. Trimming took 5 bases from V and 6 from J; bases not matched to a gene: 18. The CDR3 runs 18 residues. CDR1 is SGHAT and CDR2 is FQNNGV in the germline V gene. For the CDR3, the DNA is TGTGCCAGCAGCCAAAGGGCTCCAGGACAGGGCTCGTTAAACATTCAGTACTTC. It specifies CASSQRAPGQGSLNIQYF.

This clonotype was seen repeatedly, ten times or more. V and J are TRBV20-1 and TRBJ1-5, with D perhaps TRBD1 (6 bases). The V and J ends lost 6 bases and 8 bases respectively, with 17 bases between them. This CDR3 has 13 amino acids. The V gene's germline CDR1 is DFQATT and CDR2 SNEGSKA (reference sequence). CDR3 protein: CSARGGLGEPQHF. CDR3 DNA sequence: TGCAGTGCGCGCGGGGGGCTTGGAGAGCCCCAGCATTTT.

This clonotype was counted many times. The genes are TRBV25-1 and TRBJ1-4, with 9 bases identical to TRBD1. V lost 9 bases, J lost 0 bases, and 11 bases stayed unmatched. This CDR3 spans 17 amino acids. Germline CDR1 is MGHDK and CDR2 is SYGVNS. The CDR3 DNA is TGTGCCAGTCCTCCGGGACAGGGAGTTGCAACTAATGAAAAACTGTTTTTT. Translation: CASPPGQGVATNEKLFF.

This clonotype was observed a few times. This CDR3 reads CASKDPLSDEQFF. The CDR3, as DNA: TGCGCCAGCAAGGATCCCCTTAGCGATGAGCAGTTCTTC. The chain uses TRBV5-1 and TRBJ2-1; tentatively, D is TRBD2 (5 bases). Between the trimmed V and J ends, which lost 6 bases and 8 bases, there was a span of 15 bases. The germline V gene has CDR1 SGHRS and CDR2 YFSETQ. This CDR3 spans 13 amino acids. Filled out from reference TRBV5-1 and TRBJ2-1, the complete variable domain reads KAGVTQTPRYLIKTRGQQVTLSCSPISGHRSVSWYQQTPGQGLQFLFEYFSETQRNKGNFPGRFSGRQFSNSRSEMNVSTLELGDSALYLCASKDPLSDEQFFGPGTRLTVL.

This sequence joins TRBV20-1 and TRBJ2-7, with D unresolved. The CDR3 loop spans 14 amino acids. V was shortened by 5 bases and J by 1 base, with 15 bases between the two germline ends. The germline gives CDR1 DFQATT, CDR2 SNEGSKA (reference sequence). This chain's CDR3 is CSASQRGRSYEQYF. CDR3 sequence (DNA): TGCAGTGCTTCCCAACGAGGCCGTTCCTACGAGCAGTACTTC.

This clonotype was seen at least ten times. The chain links TRBV28 to TRBJ2-1; D not certain. The CDR3 runs 14 residues. Germline CDR1 is MDHEN and CDR2 is SYDVKM. V dropped 10 bases and J dropped 5 bases, with 18 bases sitting between them. DNA of the CDR3: TGTGCCACTTCGCATGGGATAGCCGACAATGAGCAGTTCTTC. It encodes CATSHGIADNEQFF.

This clonotype occurred many times. The chain joins TRBV28 to TRBJ2-5; 7 nucleotides agree with TRBD1. This CDR3 is built from 13 residues. Losses at the gene ends were 6 bases for V and 5 bases for J; bases not matched to a gene: 6. CDR1 and CDR2 from the germline V gene are MDHEN and SYDVKM. CDR3 region: CASSRGREETQYF. In DNA form, the CDR3 reads TGTGCCAGCAGCAGGGGGAGAGAGGAGACCCAGTACTTC.

This clonotype was counted ten times or more. The chain combines TRBV7-2 with TRBJ2-1; D is perhaps TRBD1 or TRBD2 (5 bases each). Germline lookup yields CDR1 SGHTA and CDR2 FQGNSA. V was shortened by 0 bases and J by 6 bases, with 9 bases between the two germline ends. This CDR3 has 14 residues. The DNA for the CDR3 is TGTGCCAGCAGCTTAGCGATGGGGACCAATGAGCAGTTCTTC. This sequence encodes CASSLAMGTNEQFF. Filled out from reference TRBV7-2 and TRBJ2-1, the complete variable domain reads GAGVSQSPSNKVTEKGKDVELRCDPISGHTALYWYRQSLGQGLEFLIYFQGNSAPDKSGLPSDRFSAERTGGSVSTLTIQRTQQEDSAVYLCASSLAMGTNEQFFGPGTRLTVL.

Ten or more counts support this clonotype. The genes are TRBV6-2 or TRBV6-3 and TRBJ1-1; 11 nucleotides match TRBD1. This CDR3 is 15 amino acids long. The trim removed 0 bases at V and 4 bases at J, leaving 1 base unmatched. Germline CDR1 and CDR2: MNHEY and SVGEGT. As DNA, the CDR3 is TGTGCCAGCAGTTACTCGGGGACAGGGGGCACTGAAGCTTTCTTT. This translates into CASSYSGTGGTEAFF.